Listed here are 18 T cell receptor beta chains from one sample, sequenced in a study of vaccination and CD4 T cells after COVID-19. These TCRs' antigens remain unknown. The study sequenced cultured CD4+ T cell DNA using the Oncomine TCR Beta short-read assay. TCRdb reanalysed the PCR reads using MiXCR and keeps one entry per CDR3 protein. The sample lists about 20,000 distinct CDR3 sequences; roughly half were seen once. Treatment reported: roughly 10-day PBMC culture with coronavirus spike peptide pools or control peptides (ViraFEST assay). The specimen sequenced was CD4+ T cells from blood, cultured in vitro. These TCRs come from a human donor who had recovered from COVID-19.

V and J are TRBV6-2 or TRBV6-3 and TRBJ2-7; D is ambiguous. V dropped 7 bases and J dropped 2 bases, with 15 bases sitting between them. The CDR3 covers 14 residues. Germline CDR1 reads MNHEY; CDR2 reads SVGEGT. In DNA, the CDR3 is TGTGCCAGCACCTCCGAGAGATTTCCCTACGAGCAGTACTTC. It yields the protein CASTSERFPYEQYF.

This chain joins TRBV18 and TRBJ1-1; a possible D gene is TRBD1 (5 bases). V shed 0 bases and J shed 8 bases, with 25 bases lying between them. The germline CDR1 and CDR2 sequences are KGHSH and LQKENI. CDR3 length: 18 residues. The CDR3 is CASSPPIFNRADRTEAFF. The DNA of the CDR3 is TGTGCCAGCTCACCACCAATATTCAATAGGGCAGATCGGACAGAAGCTTTCTTT.

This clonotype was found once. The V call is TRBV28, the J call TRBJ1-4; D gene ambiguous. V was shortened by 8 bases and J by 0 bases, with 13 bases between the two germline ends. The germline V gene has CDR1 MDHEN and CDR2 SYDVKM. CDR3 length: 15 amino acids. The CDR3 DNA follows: TGTGCCAGCGGAGACTCGGACGCAACTAATGAAAAACTGTTTTTT. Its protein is CASGDSDATNEKLFF. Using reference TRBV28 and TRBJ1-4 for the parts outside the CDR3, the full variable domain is DVKVTQSSRYLVKRTGEKVFLECVQDMDHENMFWYRQDPGLGLRLIYFSYDVKMKEKGDIPEGYSVSREKKERFSLILESASTNQTSMYLCASGDSDATNEKLFFGSGTQLSVL.

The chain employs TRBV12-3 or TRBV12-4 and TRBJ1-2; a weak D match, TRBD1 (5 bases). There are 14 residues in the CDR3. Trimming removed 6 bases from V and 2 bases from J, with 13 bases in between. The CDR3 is CASSMGDINYGYTF. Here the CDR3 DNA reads TGTGCCAGCAGCATGGGGGATATAAACTATGGCTACACCTTC.

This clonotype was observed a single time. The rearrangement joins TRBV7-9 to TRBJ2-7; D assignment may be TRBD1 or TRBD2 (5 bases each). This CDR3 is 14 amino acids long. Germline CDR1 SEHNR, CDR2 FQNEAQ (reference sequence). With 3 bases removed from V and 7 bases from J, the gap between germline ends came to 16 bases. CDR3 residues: CASSFDQGVGEQYF. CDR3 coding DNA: TGTGCCAGCAGCTTTGATCAGGGAGTAGGGGAGCAGTACTTC. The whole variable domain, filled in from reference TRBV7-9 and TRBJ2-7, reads DTGVSQNPRHKITKRGQNVTFRCDPISEHNRLYWYRQTLGQGPEFLTYFQNEAQLEKSRLLSDRFSAERPKGSFSTLEIQRTEQGDSAMYLCASSFDQGVGEQYFGPGTRLTVT.

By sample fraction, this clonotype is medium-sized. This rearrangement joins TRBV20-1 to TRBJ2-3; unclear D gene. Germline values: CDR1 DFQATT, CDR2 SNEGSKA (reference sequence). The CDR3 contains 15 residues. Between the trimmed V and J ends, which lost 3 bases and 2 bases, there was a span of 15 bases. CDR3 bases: TGCAGTGCTAGTAGGCCGGCCGGGCTCACAGATACGCAGTATTTT. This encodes CSASRPAGLTDTQYF.

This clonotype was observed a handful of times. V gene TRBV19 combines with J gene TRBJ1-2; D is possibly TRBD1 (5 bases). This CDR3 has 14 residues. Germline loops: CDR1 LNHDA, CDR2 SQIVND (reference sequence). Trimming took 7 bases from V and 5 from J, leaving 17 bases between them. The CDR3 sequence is CASTSTKGTYGYTF. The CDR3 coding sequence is TGTGCCAGTACCTCTACTAAGGGGACTTATGGCTACACCTTC.

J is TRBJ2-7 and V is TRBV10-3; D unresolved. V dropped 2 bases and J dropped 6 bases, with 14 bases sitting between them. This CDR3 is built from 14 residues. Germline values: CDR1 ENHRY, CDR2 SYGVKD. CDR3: CAISEKSLPAEQYF. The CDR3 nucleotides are TGTGCCATCAGTGAGAAGAGCCTACCGGCCGAGCAGTACTTC.

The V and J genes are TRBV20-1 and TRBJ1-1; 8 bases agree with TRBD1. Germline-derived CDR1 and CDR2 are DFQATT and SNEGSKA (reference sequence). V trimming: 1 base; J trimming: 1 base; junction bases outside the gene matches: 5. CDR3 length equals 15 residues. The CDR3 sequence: CSARVAGTGNTEAFF. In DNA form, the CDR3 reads TGCAGTGCTAGAGTCGCCGGGACAGGGAACACTGAAGCTTTCTTT.

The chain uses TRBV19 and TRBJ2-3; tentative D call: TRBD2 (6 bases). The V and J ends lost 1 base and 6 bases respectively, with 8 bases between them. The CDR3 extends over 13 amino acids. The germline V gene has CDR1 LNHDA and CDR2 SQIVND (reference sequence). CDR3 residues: CASSIGGRDTQYF. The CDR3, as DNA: TGTGCCAGTAGTATAGGGGGGAGGGATACGCAGTATTTT.

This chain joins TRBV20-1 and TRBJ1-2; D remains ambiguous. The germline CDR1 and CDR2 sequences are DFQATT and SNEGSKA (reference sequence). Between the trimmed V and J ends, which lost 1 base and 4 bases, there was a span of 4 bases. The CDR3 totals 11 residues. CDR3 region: CSARVPYGYTF. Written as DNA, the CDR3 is TGCAGTGCTAGAGTTCCCTATGGCTACACCTTC.

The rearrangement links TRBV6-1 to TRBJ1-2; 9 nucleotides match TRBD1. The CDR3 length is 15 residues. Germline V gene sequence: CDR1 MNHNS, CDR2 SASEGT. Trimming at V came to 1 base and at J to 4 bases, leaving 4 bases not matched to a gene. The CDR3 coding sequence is TGTGCCAGCAGTGAAGGCGGGACAGGGACCTATGGCTACACCTTC. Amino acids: CASSEGGTGTYGYTF.

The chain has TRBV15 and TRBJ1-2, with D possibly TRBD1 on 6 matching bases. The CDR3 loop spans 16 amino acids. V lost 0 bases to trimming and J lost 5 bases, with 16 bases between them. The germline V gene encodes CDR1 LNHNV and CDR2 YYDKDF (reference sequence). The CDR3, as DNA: TGTGCCACCAGCAGAGACCAGGACAGCCGTCTTTATGGCTACACCTTC. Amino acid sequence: CATSRDQDSRLYGYTF.

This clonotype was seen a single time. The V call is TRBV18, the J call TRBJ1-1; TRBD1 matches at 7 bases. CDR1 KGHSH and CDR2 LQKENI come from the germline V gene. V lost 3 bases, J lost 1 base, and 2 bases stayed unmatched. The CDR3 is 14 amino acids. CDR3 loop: CASSPDRRNTEAFF. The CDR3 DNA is TGTGCCAGCTCACCGGACAGGCGGAACACTGAAGCTTTCTTT. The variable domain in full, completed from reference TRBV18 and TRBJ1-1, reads NAGVMQNPRHLVRRRGQEARLRCSPMKGHSHVYWYRQLPEEGLKFMVYLQKENIIDESGMPKERFSAEFPKEGPSILRIQQVVRGDSAAYFCASSPDRRNTEAFFGQGTRLTVV.

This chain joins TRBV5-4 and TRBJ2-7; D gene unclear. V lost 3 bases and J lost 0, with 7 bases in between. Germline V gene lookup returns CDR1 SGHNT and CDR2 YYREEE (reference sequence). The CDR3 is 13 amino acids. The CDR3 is CASSSGISYEQYF. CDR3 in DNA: TGTGCCAGCAGCTCTGGGATCTCCTACGAGCAGTACTTC.

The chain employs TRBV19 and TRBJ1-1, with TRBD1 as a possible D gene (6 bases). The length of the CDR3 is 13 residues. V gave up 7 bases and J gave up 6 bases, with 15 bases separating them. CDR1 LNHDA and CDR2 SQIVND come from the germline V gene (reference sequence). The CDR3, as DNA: TGTGCCAGTAAACAGGGTGATGGAGCTGAAGCTTTCTTT. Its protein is CASKQGDGAEAFF.

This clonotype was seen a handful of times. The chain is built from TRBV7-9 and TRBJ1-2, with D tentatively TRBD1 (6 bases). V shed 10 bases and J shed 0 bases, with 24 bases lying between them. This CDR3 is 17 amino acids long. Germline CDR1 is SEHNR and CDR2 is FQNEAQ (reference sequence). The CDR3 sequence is CATNAGGQTLSNYGYTF. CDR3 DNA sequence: TGTGCCACGAACGCCGGGGGACAAACCCTTTCTAACTATGGCTACACCTTC.

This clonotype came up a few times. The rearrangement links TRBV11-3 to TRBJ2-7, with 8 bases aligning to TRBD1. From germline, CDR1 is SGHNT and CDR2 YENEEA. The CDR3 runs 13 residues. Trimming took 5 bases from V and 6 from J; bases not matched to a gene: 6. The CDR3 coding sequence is TGTGCCAGCAGCACCCGGACAGGGCTCGAGCAGTACTTC. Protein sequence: CASSTRTGLEQYF.